This T cell receptor beta chain was recovered during a study of T cells in Graves' hyperthyroidism and ophthalmopathy. For the study at large: The initial diagnosis was the point when peripheral blood was collected, ahead of any treatment. Whole-study results and caveats: Classification by a 13 V-J model distinguished ophthalmopathy from stable hyperthyroidism.

TCR beta CDR3 regions were amplified from RNA. The HTBI primer set served for first-round RT-PCR of the TCR CDR3. TCRdb re-derived calls from the multiplex PCR reads in MiXCR, one entry per CDR3 protein. The sample comprises approximately 720,000 distinct CDR3 sequences, over 15% of which are singletons, and about a sixth rests with the top ten. In this sample, this clonotype turned up once. Antigen unknown. The diagnoses drew upon clinical symptoms, serum thyroxine and TRAb, thyroid ultrasound and orbital computed tomography. V lost 1 base and J 7 bases, leaving 11 bases between the germline ends. The CDR3 loop spans 14 amino acids. The germline CDR1 and CDR2 sequences are LNHNV and YYDKDF (reference sequence).

Sequencing was carried out using blood. The chain employs TRBV15 and TRBJ1-5; D not certain. This clonotype was obtained from a woman aged 45-59 years with Graves' hyperthyroidism that later progressed to Graves' ophthalmopathy. CDR3 in DNA: TGTGCCACCAGCAGAGGGGTATCTGAGCAGCCCCAGCATTTT. Residues: CATSRGVSEQPQHF.